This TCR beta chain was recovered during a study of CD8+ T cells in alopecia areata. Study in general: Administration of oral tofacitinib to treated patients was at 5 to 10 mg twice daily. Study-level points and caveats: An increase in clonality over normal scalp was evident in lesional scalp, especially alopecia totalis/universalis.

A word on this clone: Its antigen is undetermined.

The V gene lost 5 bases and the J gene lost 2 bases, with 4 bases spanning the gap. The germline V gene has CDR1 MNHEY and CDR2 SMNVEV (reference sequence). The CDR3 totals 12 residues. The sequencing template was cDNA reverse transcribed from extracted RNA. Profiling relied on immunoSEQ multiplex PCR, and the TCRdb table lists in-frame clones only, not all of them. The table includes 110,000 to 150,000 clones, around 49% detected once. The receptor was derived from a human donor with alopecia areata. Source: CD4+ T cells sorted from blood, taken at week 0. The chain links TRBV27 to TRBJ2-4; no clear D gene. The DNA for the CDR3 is TGTGCCAGCAGTACGTCCAAAAACATTCAGTACTTC. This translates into CASSTSKNIQYF.